Sequencing of this T cell receptor (beta chain) was carried out in a study of low-dose radiotherapy and immunotherapy resistance in tumors. Study-wide context: While receiving nivolumab 240 mg every two weeks, patients also received ipilimumab 1 mg/kg every six weeks, both intravenously.

Alpha- and beta-chain coverage of first-strand cDNA came from TRAV- and TRBV-specific primers. TCR amplification involved around 22 PCR cycles with a constant-region primer and V-primer adapter. TCRdb processed the reads anew with MiXCR; each CDR3 protein has one entry. Here the sample spans tens of thousands of distinct CDR3 sequences, about 26% being singletons. This clonotype was seen many times. Sample time point: before trial treatment. The CDR3 is 13 residues long. Germline V lookup: CDR1 MDHEN, CDR2 SYDVKM. V shed 3 bases and J shed 10 bases, with 15 bases lying between them. This clonotype was obtained from a male donor with rectosigmoid adenocarcinoma. The source material was PBMCs, sampled before treatment. The chain joins TRBV28 to TRBJ1-1; D call uncertain. CDR3 nucleotides: TGTGCCAGCAGTTTCCCCCGGAATAGAGGAGCTTTCTTT. Its translation is CASSFPRNRGAFF.